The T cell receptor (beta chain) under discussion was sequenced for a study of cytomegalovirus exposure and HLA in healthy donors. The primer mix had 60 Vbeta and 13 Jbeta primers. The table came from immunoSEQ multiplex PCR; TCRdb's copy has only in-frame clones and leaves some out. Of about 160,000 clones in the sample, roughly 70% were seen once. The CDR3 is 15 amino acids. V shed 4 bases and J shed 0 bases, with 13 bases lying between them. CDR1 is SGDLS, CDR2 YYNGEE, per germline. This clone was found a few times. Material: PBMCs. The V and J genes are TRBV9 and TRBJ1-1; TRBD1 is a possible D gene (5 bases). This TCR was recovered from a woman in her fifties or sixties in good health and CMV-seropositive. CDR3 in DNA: TGTGCCAGCAGCACCCAGTCGACAGTGAACACTGAAGCTTTCTTT. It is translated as CASSTQSTVNTEAFF.